This is a list of T cell receptor beta chains from one sample in a study of Graves' ophthalmopathy and Graves' hyperthyroidism. TCRdb used MiXCR to reprocess the multiplex PCR reads, holding one entry per CDR3 protein. The top ten hold more than 9.5% of the sample, which has over a million distinct CDR3 sequences, around a third seen once. Sequenced sample: peripheral blood or thyroid tissue (not recorded which). These receptors were taken from an adult man with Graves' hyperthyroidism. Both conserved end residues are part of each CDR3. The order of the fields is V gene, D gene, J gene, clone size, CDR3 DNA, CDR3 protein. D genes are given only for firm matches. Some rows have no size entry. The others give once, few or many, or a class for an expanded clone.

v_call: TRBV27
d_call: -
j_call: TRBJ1-6
clone_size: few
cdr3_nt: TGTGCCAGCAGTTTCTGGCAGGGGACTTCACCCCTCCACTTT
cdr3_aa: CASSFWQGTSPLHF

v_call: TRBV7-8
d_call: -
j_call: TRBJ2-7
clone_size: -
cdr3_nt: TGTGCCAGCAGCTTAGCGGGTAGGCTGGGTGAGCAGTACTTC
cdr3_aa: CASSLAGRLGEQYF

v_call: TRBV5-4
d_call: TRBD2
j_call: TRBJ2-2
clone_size: -
cdr3_nt: TGTGCCAGCAGCCCAGGGGGGACTAGCGGTCGAACCGGGGAGCTGTTTTTT
cdr3_aa: CASSPGGTSGRTGELFF

v_call: TRBV30
d_call: -
j_call: TRBJ1-2
clone_size: -
cdr3_nt: TGTGCCTGGAGTGGGGGGATTTACTATGGCTACACCTTC
cdr3_aa: CAWSGGIYYGYTF

v_call: TRBV28
d_call: TRBD1
j_call: TRBJ1-2
clone_size: -
cdr3_nt: TGTGCCAGCAGTTTTCACAGGGGGGAACGGAACTATGGCTACACCTTC
cdr3_aa: CASSFHRGERNYGYTF

v_call: TRBV20-1
d_call: TRBD1
j_call: TRBJ1-5
clone_size: once
cdr3_nt: TGCAGTCGCCCGGGACAGCCGAATCAGCCCCAGCATTTT
cdr3_aa: CSRPGQPNQPQHF

v_call: TRBV27
d_call: TRBD2
j_call: TRBJ2-6
clone_size: -
cdr3_nt: TGTGCCAGCAGTGCGGGGGTAACTGGGGCCAACGTCCTGACTTTC
cdr3_aa: CASSAGVTGANVLTF

v_call: TRBV15
d_call: TRBD2
j_call: TRBJ2-7
clone_size: -
cdr3_nt: TGTGCCACCAGCAGGGAACCGAGACGGGTTGGCGGGGGGAAGACCTACGAGCAGTACTTC
cdr3_aa: CATSREPRRVGGGKTYEQYF

v_call: TRBV6-5
d_call: TRBD1
j_call: TRBJ1-5
clone_size: many
cdr3_nt: TGTGCCAGCAGTCGGACAGGGACCGGGAAGCCCCAGCATTTT
cdr3_aa: CASSRTGTGKPQHF

v_call: TRBV7-2
d_call: TRBD2
j_call: TRBJ2-7
clone_size: many
cdr3_nt: TGTGCCAGCAGCTTAGTTCTAGCGGGGGCCTCCTACGAGCAGTACTTC
cdr3_aa: CASSLVLAGASYEQYF

v_call: TRBV9
d_call: -
j_call: TRBJ1-4
clone_size: few
cdr3_nt: TGTGCCAGCAGCCAAACACAGGGAAACGGCTTTGAAAAACTGTTTTTT
cdr3_aa: CASSQTQGNGFEKLFF

v_call: TRBV7-9
d_call: TRBD2
j_call: TRBJ2-2
clone_size: -
cdr3_nt: TGTGCCAGCAGCTTAGGGGGACTAGCGGGTGGCACCGGGGAGCTGTTTTTT
cdr3_aa: CASSLGGLAGGTGELFF

v_call: TRBV20-1
d_call: TRBD2
j_call: TRBJ2-7
clone_size: many
cdr3_nt: TGCAGTGCCTCCGTGGCGGGAGGGCCTGCCTACGAGCAGTACTTC
cdr3_aa: CSASVAGGPAYEQYF

v_call: TRBV29-1
d_call: TRBD2
j_call: TRBJ2-5
clone_size: many
cdr3_nt: TGCAGCCCGACTAGCGGGGACGGCCAAGAGACCCAGTACTTC
cdr3_aa: CSPTSGDGQETQYF

v_call: TRBV2
d_call: -
j_call: TRBJ2-5
clone_size: once
cdr3_nt: TGTGCCAGCTCACCTCGGGGGTCGACGGGACAAGAGACCCAGTACTTC
cdr3_aa: CASSPRGSTGQETQYF

v_call: TRBV9
d_call: -
j_call: TRBJ2-7
clone_size: many
cdr3_nt: TGTGCCAGCAGCGTAGGGGGGGCAGGGATGCAGTACTTC
cdr3_aa: CASSVGGAGMQYF

v_call: TRBV6-1
d_call: -
j_call: TRBJ2-7
clone_size: few
cdr3_nt: TGTGCCAGCAGAAGAGACGCCCTAGCCTACGAGCAGTACTTC
cdr3_aa: CASRRDALAYEQYF

v_call: TRBV10-3
d_call: -
j_call: TRBJ2-7
clone_size: -
cdr3_nt: TGTGCCATCAGTCGAAGACGAGGGAGTTCCTACGAGCAGTACTTC
cdr3_aa: CAISRRRGSSYEQYF

v_call: TRBV25-1
d_call: TRBD1
j_call: TRBJ1-4
clone_size: once
cdr3_nt: TGTGCCAGCAGAGGGGACAGGGACCGGGAAAAACTGTTTTTT
cdr3_aa: CASRGDRDREKLFF

v_call: TRBV12-3/TRBV12-4
d_call: -
j_call: TRBJ2-7
clone_size: few
cdr3_nt: TGTGCCAGCAGTTTCAAGGGGCGCTCGAACGAGCAGTACTTC
cdr3_aa: CASSFKGRSNEQYF

v_call: TRBV12-3/TRBV12-4
d_call: -
j_call: TRBJ2-2
clone_size: -
cdr3_nt: TGTGCCAGCAGTTTGGGGTATAAGGCCGGGGAGCTGTTTTTT
cdr3_aa: CASSLGYKAGELFF

v_call: TRBV29-1
d_call: TRBD2
j_call: TRBJ2-2
clone_size: -
cdr3_nt: TGCAGCGTTCCCACTAGCGGGAGTTTAGAGGCCGGGGAGCTGTTTTTT
cdr3_aa: CSVPTSGSLEAGELFF

v_call: TRBV2
d_call: -
j_call: TRBJ1-1
clone_size: many
cdr3_nt: TGTGCCAGCAGTTGGGGTCGAGTGGTGAACACTGAAGCTTTCTTT
cdr3_aa: CASSWGRVVNTEAFF

v_call: TRBV9
d_call: TRBD1
j_call: TRBJ2-7
clone_size: many
cdr3_nt: TGTGCCAGCAGCGTAGCCGGGACAGAACGCTACGAGCAGTACTTC
cdr3_aa: CASSVAGTERYEQYF

v_call: TRBV12-3/TRBV12-4
d_call: -
j_call: TRBJ1-5
clone_size: once
cdr3_nt: TGTGCCAGCACTTTGGCGGGGGGTCAGCCCCAGCATTTT
cdr3_aa: CASTLAGGQPQHF

v_call: TRBV5-6
d_call: -
j_call: TRBJ1-1
clone_size: few
cdr3_nt: TGTGCCAGCAGCCAATGGGCCGGGCTGAGCACTGAAGCTTTCTTT
cdr3_aa: CASSQWAGLSTEAFF

v_call: TRBV29-1
d_call: -
j_call: TRBJ2-7
clone_size: many
cdr3_nt: TGCAGCGTTGAAGGAACCCAAAGCGGGACAGGAACCTACGAGCAGTACTTC
cdr3_aa: CSVEGTQSGTGTYEQYF

v_call: TRBV5-4
d_call: -
j_call: TRBJ1-1
clone_size: many
cdr3_nt: TGTGCCAGCAGCGGTGCTGGAGGGTTACACACTGAAGCTTTCTTT
cdr3_aa: CASSGAGGLHTEAFF

v_call: TRBV7-4
d_call: -
j_call: TRBJ1-4
clone_size: many
cdr3_nt: TGTGCCAGCAACCCAGGGGTTCGGTCTGAAAAACTGTTTTTT
cdr3_aa: CASNPGVRSEKLFF

v_call: TRBV9
d_call: -
j_call: TRBJ2-3
clone_size: -
cdr3_nt: TGTGCCAGCGCGAGAAGCGGATACACAGATACGCAGTATTTT
cdr3_aa: CASARSGYTDTQYF

v_call: TRBV10-2
d_call: -
j_call: TRBJ2-7
clone_size: many
cdr3_nt: TGCGCCAGCAGTGAGTCGTTCCGGAGCTCCTACGAGCAGTACTTC
cdr3_aa: CASSESFRSSYEQYF

v_call: TRBV2
d_call: TRBD1
j_call: TRBJ2-6
clone_size: many
cdr3_nt: TGTGCCAGCGACAGGGTGTCTGGGGCCAACGTCCTGACTTTC
cdr3_aa: CASDRVSGANVLTF

v_call: TRBV10-3
d_call: TRBD1
j_call: TRBJ1-1
clone_size: -
cdr3_nt: TGTGCCTCCTCGAGGACAGGGGGCCCCACTGAAGCTTTCTTT
cdr3_aa: CASSRTGGPTEAFF

v_call: TRBV5-1
d_call: TRBD1
j_call: TRBJ2-2
clone_size: few
cdr3_nt: TGCGCCAGCAGCTGGAAGACAGGGGGTACCGGGGAGCTGTTTTTT
cdr3_aa: CASSWKTGGTGELFF

v_call: TRBV10-3
d_call: TRBD1
j_call: TRBJ2-7
clone_size: -
cdr3_nt: TGTGCCAGCACCAACCCGGGACAGGGACGTTACGAGCAGTACTTC
cdr3_aa: CASTNPGQGRYEQYF

v_call: TRBV20-1
d_call: -
j_call: TRBJ1-6
clone_size: few
cdr3_nt: TGCAGTGCTAGCGGGGACAATATGGGTAATTCACCCCTCCACTTT
cdr3_aa: CSASGDNMGNSPLHF

v_call: TRBV2
d_call: -
j_call: TRBJ2-7
clone_size: many
cdr3_nt: TGTGCCAGCAAACGAGGGTTTAACGAGCAGTACTTC
cdr3_aa: CASKRGFNEQYF

v_call: TRBV30
d_call: -
j_call: TRBJ2-5
clone_size: few
cdr3_nt: TGTGCCTGGTTACGGCAAGAGACCCAGTACTTC
cdr3_aa: CAWLRQETQYF

v_call: TRBV9
d_call: TRBD2
j_call: TRBJ2-2
clone_size: -
cdr3_nt: TGTGCCAGCAGCTCGCGCCCGGGACTAGACGCCGGGGAGCTGTTTTTT
cdr3_aa: CASSSRPGLDAGELFF

v_call: TRBV7-9
d_call: TRBD1
j_call: TRBJ1-4
clone_size: -
cdr3_nt: TGTGCCAGCAGCGCCCCAGGGGGCTTTAATGAAAAACTGTTTTTT
cdr3_aa: CASSAPGGFNEKLFF

v_call: TRBV10-3
d_call: -
j_call: TRBJ2-5
clone_size: -
cdr3_nt: TGTGCCATCAGTGATACCGGTCAGCCCCAGTACTTC
cdr3_aa: CAISDTGQPQYF

v_call: TRBV6-2/TRBV6-3
d_call: TRBD1
j_call: TRBJ1-1
clone_size: -
cdr3_nt: TGTGCCAGCAGTTACCTTGGGACAGGGGAGACTGAAGCTTTCTTT
cdr3_aa: CASSYLGTGETEAFF

v_call: TRBV6-5
d_call: TRBD1
j_call: TRBJ2-7
clone_size: few
cdr3_nt: TGTGCCAGCAGTTACTCTGGGACAGGGAGTCATGAGCAGTACTTC
cdr3_aa: CASSYSGTGSHEQYF

v_call: TRBV29-1
d_call: -
j_call: TRBJ2-5
clone_size: many
cdr3_nt: TGCAGCGTTGAAGGGACGGGTCCACACTTC
cdr3_aa: CSVEGTGPHF

v_call: TRBV12-3/TRBV12-4
d_call: -
j_call: TRBJ1-1
clone_size: few
cdr3_nt: TGTGCCAGCAGTTTATTAGGGCGTGAAGCTTTCTTT
cdr3_aa: CASSLLGREAFF

v_call: TRBV6-6
d_call: TRBD1
j_call: TRBJ1-2
clone_size: many
cdr3_nt: TGTGCCAGCAGTGATACAGGGGGCGGCTACACCTTC
cdr3_aa: CASSDTGGGYTF

v_call: TRBV4-2
d_call: -
j_call: TRBJ1-4
clone_size: many
cdr3_nt: TGTGCCAGCAGCCAGGACGGTGAAAAACTGTTTTTT
cdr3_aa: CASSQDGEKLFF

v_call: TRBV12-3/TRBV12-4
d_call: -
j_call: TRBJ2-5
clone_size: many
cdr3_nt: TGTGCCAGCAGTCCAAACGACGGGAAAGAGACCCAGTACTTC
cdr3_aa: CASSPNDGKETQYF

v_call: TRBV28
d_call: TRBD2
j_call: TRBJ2-5
clone_size: -
cdr3_nt: TGTGCCAGCGCGGAGGGAGGGGCAAAAGAGACCCAGTACTTC
cdr3_aa: CASAEGGAKETQYF

v_call: TRBV11-2
d_call: -
j_call: TRBJ2-7
clone_size: -
cdr3_nt: TGTGCCAGCAGCTTAGATCGGCAGGGACACGAGCAGTACTTC
cdr3_aa: CASSLDRQGHEQYF

v_call: TRBV28
d_call: -
j_call: TRBJ1-6
clone_size: -
cdr3_nt: TGTGCCAGCAGTTTGGGGCAGGGAGCGTCCTCCTATAATTCACCCCTCCACTTT
cdr3_aa: CASSLGQGASSYNSPLHF

v_call: TRBV6-2/TRBV6-3
d_call: -
j_call: TRBJ2-1
clone_size: -
cdr3_nt: TGTGCCAGCAGAGCCGGAGAGACCCAGTTCTTC
cdr3_aa: CASRAGETQFF

v_call: TRBV5-1
d_call: -
j_call: TRBJ2-5
clone_size: -
cdr3_nt: TGCGCCAGCAGCTTGGGACAGGCCGTAGGGACCCAGTACTTC
cdr3_aa: CASSLGQAVGTQYF

v_call: TRBV29-1
d_call: -
j_call: TRBJ1-5
clone_size: many
cdr3_nt: TGCAGCGTTCGGGTGGCTGGCGATCAGCCCCAGCATTTT
cdr3_aa: CSVRVAGDQPQHF

v_call: TRBV20-1
d_call: -
j_call: TRBJ1-2
clone_size: few
cdr3_nt: TGCAGTGCTTACACTACCCTGGGCTACACCTTC
cdr3_aa: CSAYTTLGYTF

v_call: TRBV7-2
d_call: TRBD2
j_call: TRBJ2-2
clone_size: few
cdr3_nt: TGTGCCAGTAAGCGGGAGGGGAACACCGGGGAGCTGTTTTTT
cdr3_aa: CASKREGNTGELFF

v_call: TRBV6-6
d_call: -
j_call: TRBJ2-7
clone_size: few
cdr3_nt: TGTGCCAGCACCATGGACTCCTCCTACGAGCAGTACTTC
cdr3_aa: CASTMDSSYEQYF